Here is one TCR beta chain with its context. The sample comes from a study of control samples from healthy donors and cancer patients. TCRdb's table, derived via immunoSEQ multiplex PCR, lists solely in-frame clones and lacks some. In the table there are approximately 120,000 clones, 92% of which are singletons. The CDR3 has 14 amino acids. The trim removed 6 bases at V and 9 bases at J, leaving 8 bases unmatched. The germline V gene encodes CDR1 MRHNA and CDR2 SNTAGT. The chain joins TRBV6-4 to TRBJ2-1; 10 bases are shared with TRBD2. The sequence was collected from an elderly man with head and neck cancer. The sequencing sample was made of PBMCs. CDR3 residues: CASRSGRANGEQFF. CDR3 in DNA: TGTGCCAGCAGAAGCGGGAGGGCCAATGGTGAGCAGTTCTTC.